This T cell receptor (beta chain) came from a study of cytomegalovirus exposure and HLA in healthy donors (dated by TCRdb to 2016 to 2017). For the study in its entirety: An earlier analysis of 587 of the donors reported approximately 260 Gb of sequence data and 90 million to 120 million unique TCR beta sequences obtained from about 180 million T cells. The study combined high-throughput TCR immunosequencing, statistical association of individual TCRs with disease status, and machine learning to predict cytomegalovirus infection status. Of the roughly 430 genotyped donors, about 80% fell in the genetic ancestry cluster associated with self-reported Caucasian donors. Donor age, sex, ethnicity and CMV serostatus were compiled alongside the repertoire data. A handful of DR-DQ haplotypes were handled as single units for association and clustering because linkage in the cohort was strong. To decide whether each TCR beta V gene segment behaved as functional or pseudogenic, an earlier analysis of some 580 of the donors relied on high-throughput TCR beta sequencing. Typing coverage differed by locus: A, B, C, DRB1 and DQB1 were typed in roughly 620-630 donors, DQA1 in 500 to 550, DPA1 in approximately 600, and DPB1 in roughly 450. A separate validation cohort of 100 to 150 different subjects was used in addition to the approximately 700-subject first cohort. In the later analysis, no new phenotypic data were used to find candidate immune exposures; instead, reliance was placed on TCR beta sequences and their occurrence across donors. All discovery cohort repertoires had been generated using a single sequencing platform. Approximately 300 gigabases of sequencing data and 75 million to 85 million unique TCR sequences made up an early release that covered roughly 670 HLA-typed donors. In a later genetic analysis, genome-wide SNP genotypes for about three fifths of the roughly 670 donors were used, and that subset was treated as a discovery cohort. In a later analysis, previously published TCR beta repertoires from 670 or so donors were re-analyzed and high-resolution HLA genotyping was added so that TCR occurrence patterns could be studied. The study aimed to test whether signatures of past pathogen exposure could be identified by cataloging public T cell receptors. The study profiled the T cell repertoires of 666 subjects by immunosequencing and related them to cytomegalovirus serostatus. On average, around 240,000 unique TCR beta nucleotide sequences were sequenced per donor among some 430 genotyped donors of the cohort, with roughly a sixth of those sequences being non-productive. HLA typing covered class I and class II loci at four-digit resolution.

Remarks on this clone: No antigen is known for it. No base quality information exists; no much larger clone differs at one position.

In total, about 650 healthy bone marrow donors made up the cohort. Cohort members were all nominally healthy when sampled, although unrecorded immune exposures were likely present. The donor was CMV seropositive and was included in the group of 250 to 350 seropositive cohort members. Every donor gave a peripheral blood sample, and the peripheral blood mononuclear cells from that sample were used for TCR beta sequencing. The Qiagen DNeasy Blood Extraction Kit was used to extract genomic DNA from the blood cell samples. Library generation was performed with the immunoSEQ multiplex PCR assay. The multiplex PCR relied on a mix of 60 forward primers for TCR Vbeta segments and 13 reverse primers for TCR Jbeta segments. The CDR3 region of rearranged TCR beta genes was amplified from genomic DNA by a multiplex PCR assay. The Illumina HiSeq System was used to sequence the amplified TCR beta libraries as 87-base-pair reads. The study's own analysis went as follows. In a later analysis, tens of millions of unique TCR beta chains were counted across the 500 to 850 repertoires, and about 9.9 million of these chains were shared by at least two donors. A nearest-neighbor algorithm error-corrected the raw reads and collapsed the reads into unique sequences, merging closely related sequences to remove PCR and sequencing errors. Alignment of CDR3 sequences to IMGT reference sequences was used to assign V, D and J gene segments. For a sequence to be retained, at least a six-nucleotide match to both a V gene segment and a J gene segment was required. Rearrangements were called productive when the CDR3 lacked stop codons and stayed in frame with V and J; all others were non-productive. CDR3 was defined according to IMGT convention as the region running from the second conserved V-encoded cysteine to the conserved J-encoded phenylalanine. The earlier analysis of 550 to 650 of the donors excluded any sequence lacking an unambiguous match to a single V gene segment. In an earlier analysis of approximately 590 of the donors, V segments were called functional above 56.7% productive rearrangements and were called segregating when the between-donor standard deviation exceeded 5%. To diagnose cytomegalovirus status from the catalog of TCR beta chain sequences, a statistical classification framework was built. In a later analysis, TCR nucleotide sequences were compared against IMGT/GENE-DB human TR gene sequences so that V and J genes could be assigned. Using the TCRdist pipeline, a later analysis assigned CDR3 sequences along with most-parsimonious VDJ recombination scenarios. In a later analysis, each TCR beta chain was defined by its CDR3 amino acid sequence together with its V-gene family, and reads without a unique V-gene family were excluded. A later analysis removed over 500 highly shared, low-generation-probability nucleotide sequences to deal with suspected cross-contamination and a sequencing artifact. A later analysis calculated a clonal expansion index for each public chain from normalized within-repertoire ranks of inferred template counts. In a later analysis, generation probabilities were computed using a VDJ recombination model fitted to out-of-frame rearrangements, and the results were checked against IGoR. In a later analysis, TCR-TCR, TCR-HLA and TCR-CMV co-occurrence was scored with hypergeometric tests, and a repertoire-size bias correction was applied to TCR pairs. A later analysis estimated false discovery rates by permuting HLA or CMV assignments 20 times. In a later analysis, co-occurring TCRs were grouped using DBSCAN, with TCRdist sequence similarity added in when clustering inside HLA-allele-positive subsets. Co-occurrence clustering excluded repertoires with fewer than 30,000 or more than 120,000 public chains, plus five with anomalous nucleotide sharing. TCRdb took this table from immuneACCESS and kept in-frame rearrangements with V and J called. Such tables lack part of the clones; where checked against another copy, unresolved V genes explain under half of the gap, and the rest is unexplained. Clonal size and the V and J genes are those of that table, whereas D and trimming came from the DNA. The sample table records about 190,000 clones; 74% of these occur just once. Of the sample, approximately 3.1% is held by the ten largest clones.

Counted from cysteine to phenylalanine, this CDR3 has 17 amino acids. Solely the CDR3 DNA is kept, with 51 bases framed from the first base. V and J are trimmed by 6 bases and 6 bases, and the gene matches miss 17 bases of the junction. The CDR1 and CDR2 encoded by the germline V gene are SNHLY and FYNNEI. What the research found in general, with its limitations: V-gene and J-gene trimming of TCR beta chains was associated with a missense DCLRE1C variant in a later genetic analysis, and the association was replicated in an independent cohort. A later analysis associated about 17,000 TCR beta sequences with specific HLA alleles at a false discovery rate of 0.05. The cohort was sequenced for TCR beta chains only, and without alpha or paired-chain data the features that could be detected were limited. The authors suggested that the approach could potentially be generalized to other disease states and immunological phenotypes. In a later analysis, several top co-occurrence clusters were reported to appear linked to parvovirus B19, influenza, CMV and Epstein-Barr virus. Broadly in line with IMGT annotations, most TCR beta V segments showed up in productive rearrangements about 90% or about 30% of the time in an earlier analysis of about 500 of the donors. A few of the identified cytomegalovirus-associated TCR beta chains were confirmed in vitro to be specific for cytomegalovirus antigens. A cluster of highly shared sequence variants was judged likely to be a technical artifact of the sequencing pipeline. A later analysis found that most CMV-associated TCR beta chains appeared HLA-restricted, with HLA associations seemingly driven largely by CMV exposure. The study gave a list of about 150 TCR beta chains associated with cytomegalovirus. While some public TCRs were present in many individuals, most TCR sequences turned up only very rarely across donors. Cytomegalovirus status was reported to be diagnosed by the classifier with high specificity and sensitivity in both the original and validation cohorts. A later analysis found that TCR association rates varied across HLA loci, with DRB1 alleles showing the most associated TCRs and HLA-C alleles the fewest. The only immune exposure information available for the cohort was CMV serostatus. Some IMGT-functional V segments, including TRBV6-2 and TRBV6-3, could not be distinguished by the 87-base-pair reads and were therefore excluded. In a later analysis, HLA-associated TCR beta chains were found to be more clonally expanded and to have lower generation probabilities than equally common non-associated chains. Because HLA typing was missing for some donors at each locus, association tests included only the typed subset. Linkage disequilibrium might explain the correlated functional status among segregating V segments, but an unknown experimental factor could not be excluded. A further reported finding was that TCR beta sequences accurately predicted the HLA-A and HLA-B alleles for most subjects in the first cohort. Because counts were too low, roughly 18 rarely observed V segments, including chromosome 9 orphons, were left out of the earlier analysis of some 640 of the donors. The presence/absence analyses assumed that sequencing depth was roughly uniform across donors, and that assumption may not be true. In a later genetic analysis, fewer N-insertions in productive TCRs were reported among donors in an Asian-associated ancestry cluster than the approximately 710-donor mean. When HLA alleles, especially DR and DQ, strongly co-occurred, attributing TCR associations to individual alleles was difficult.

Sequencing input: PBMCs. This receptor was taken from a woman aged 25 to 39 in good health and CMV-seropositive. This chain joins TRBV2 to TRBJ2-4; a stretch of 7 junction bases matches TRBD1. In nucleotide form, the sequence is TGTGCCAGCAGCACTATTCAAGAACAGGGGTTTGGAAACATTCAGTACTTC. Translated, this gives CASSTIQEQGFGNIQYF.